This T cell receptor (beta chain) stems from a study of OX40 agonist ivuxolimab in advanced cancers. Only in-frame clones appear in the TCRdb table, and some are missing; sequencing was by immunoSEQ multiplex PCR. The sample lists tens of thousands of clones; roughly 85% were seen once. Between the trimmed V and J ends, which lost 9 bases and 5 bases, there was a span of 16 bases. The CDR3 extends over 13 amino acids. The germline V gene encodes CDR1 SNHLY and CDR2 FYNNEI. Sequenced here: CD4+ or CD8+ T cells sorted from blood, sampled in a trial of the OX40 agonist ivuxolimab. The sequence derives from an adult with an advanced solid tumor such as melanoma, head and neck, liver or kidney cancer. The chain couples TRBV2 to TRBJ1-1, with D possibly matching TRBD1 (5 bases). The CDR3 nucleotides read TGTGCCAGTAGTACTGACAGATTGACTGAAGCTTTCTTT. Protein product: CASSTDRLTEAFF.